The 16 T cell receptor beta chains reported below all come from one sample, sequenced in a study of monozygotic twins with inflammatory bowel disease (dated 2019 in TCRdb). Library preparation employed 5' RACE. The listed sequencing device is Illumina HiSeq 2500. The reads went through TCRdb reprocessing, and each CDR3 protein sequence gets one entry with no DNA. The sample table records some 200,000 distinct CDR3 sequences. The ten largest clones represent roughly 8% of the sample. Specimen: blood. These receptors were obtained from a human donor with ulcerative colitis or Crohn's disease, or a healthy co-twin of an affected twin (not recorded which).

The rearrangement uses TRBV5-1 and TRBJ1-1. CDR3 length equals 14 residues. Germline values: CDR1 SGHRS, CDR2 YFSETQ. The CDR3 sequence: CASSFDASNTEAFF.

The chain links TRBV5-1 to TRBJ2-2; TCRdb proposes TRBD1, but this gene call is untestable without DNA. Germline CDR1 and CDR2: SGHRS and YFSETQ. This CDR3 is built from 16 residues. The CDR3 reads CASSLYAGGNTGELFF.

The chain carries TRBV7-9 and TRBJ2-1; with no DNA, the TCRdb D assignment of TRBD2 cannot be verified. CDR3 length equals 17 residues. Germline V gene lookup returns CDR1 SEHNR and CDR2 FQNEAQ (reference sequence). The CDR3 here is CASSLAWVAGAGNEQFF.

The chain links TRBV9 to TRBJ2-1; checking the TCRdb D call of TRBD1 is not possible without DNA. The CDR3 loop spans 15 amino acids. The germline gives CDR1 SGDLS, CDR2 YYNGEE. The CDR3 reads CASSVGQVSYNEQFF.

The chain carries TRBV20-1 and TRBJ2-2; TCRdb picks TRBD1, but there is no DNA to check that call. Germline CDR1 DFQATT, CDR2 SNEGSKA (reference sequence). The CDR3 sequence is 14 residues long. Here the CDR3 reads CSARAGTNTGELFF.

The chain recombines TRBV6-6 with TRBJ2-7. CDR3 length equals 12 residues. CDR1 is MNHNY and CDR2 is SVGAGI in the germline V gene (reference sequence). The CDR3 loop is CASRMGTYEQYF.

The CDR3 sequence is CASNNPGVGTQYF. The chain has TRBV6-5 and TRBJ2-3; the D call from TCRdb, TRBD1, cannot be confirmed without DNA. The CDR3 extends over 13 amino acids. Per germline, CDR1 MNHEY and CDR2 SVGAGI.

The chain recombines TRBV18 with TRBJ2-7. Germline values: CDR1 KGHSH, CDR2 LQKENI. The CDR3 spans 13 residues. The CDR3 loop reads CASSRGDSYKQYF.

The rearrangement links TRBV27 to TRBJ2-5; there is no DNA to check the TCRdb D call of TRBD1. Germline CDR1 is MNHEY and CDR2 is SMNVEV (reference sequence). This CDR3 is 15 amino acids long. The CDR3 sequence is CASSLYQGAVETQYF.

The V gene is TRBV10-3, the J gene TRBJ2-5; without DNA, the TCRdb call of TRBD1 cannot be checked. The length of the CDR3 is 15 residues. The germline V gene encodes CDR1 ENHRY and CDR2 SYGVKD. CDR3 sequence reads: CAISEPTRGRETQYF.

CDR3 protein: CASSGDIQETQYF. The chain employs TRBV9 and TRBJ2-5; TCRdb selects TRBD1, and the lack of DNA leaves this call unchecked. Germline V gene data show CDR1 as SGDLS and CDR2 as YYNGEE. The CDR3 covers 13 residues. The whole variable domain, filled in from reference TRBV9 and TRBJ2-5, reads DSGVTQTPKHLITATGQRVTLRCSPRSGDLSVYWYQQSLDQGLQFLIQYYNGEERAKGNILERFSAQQFPDLHSELNLSSLELGDSALYFCASSGDIQETQYFGPGTRLLVL.

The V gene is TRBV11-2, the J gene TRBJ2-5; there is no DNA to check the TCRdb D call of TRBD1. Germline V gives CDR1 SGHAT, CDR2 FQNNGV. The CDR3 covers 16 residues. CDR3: CASSLRDSPNWQTQYF.

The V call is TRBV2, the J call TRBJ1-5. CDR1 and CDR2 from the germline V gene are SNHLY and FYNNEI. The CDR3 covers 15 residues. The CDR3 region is CASSEQGRGNQPQHF.

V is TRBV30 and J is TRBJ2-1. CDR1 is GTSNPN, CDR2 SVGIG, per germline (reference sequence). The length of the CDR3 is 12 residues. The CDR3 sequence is CAWVGLLNEQFF.

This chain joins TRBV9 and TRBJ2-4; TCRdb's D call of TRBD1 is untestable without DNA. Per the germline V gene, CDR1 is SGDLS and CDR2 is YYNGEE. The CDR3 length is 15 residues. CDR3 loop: CASSLAGEGKNIQYF.

The chain's CDR3 is CASSLEAGNEQFF. V gene TRBV5-1 combines with J gene TRBJ2-1; TCRdb's assignment of TRBD2 cannot be checked, as there is no DNA. The germline gives CDR1 SGHRS, CDR2 YFSETQ. The CDR3 runs to 13 residues.